This passage covers 30 T cell receptor beta chains from one sample sequenced in a study of PD-1 blockade in classical Hodgkin lymphoma. Following autologous stem cell transplantation, relapse occurred in every patient, and exposure to brentuximab vedotin varied. Sequencing used immunoSEQ multiplex PCR; TCRdb keeps in-frame clones, though not all of them. The table lists about 43,000 clones, approximately 73% of them singletons, with 11% in the top ten. The sample was peripheral blood mononuclear cells (PBMCs), taken at baseline. These receptors were obtained from a human donor with classical Hodgkin lymphoma.

This sequence joins TRBV9 and TRBJ2-1; 10 positions match TRBD2. CDR1 and CDR2 from the germline V gene are SGDLS and YYNGEE. V shed 1 base and J 7 bases; nucleotides not matched to a gene: 5. CDR3 size: 15 residues. The CDR3 nucleotides read TGTGCCAGCAGCGTAATAGCGGGGGGTCAGAATGAGCAGTTCTTC. This translates into CASSVIAGGQNEQFF.

This chain uses TRBV27 with TRBJ1-1; 7 bases line up with TRBD1. The V gene end was trimmed by 5 bases and the J gene end by 4 bases; junction bases not matched to a gene: 4. The CDR3 covers 13 residues. Germline V lookup: CDR1 MNHEY, CDR2 SMNVEV (reference sequence). CDR3 sequence reads: CASSPGQSTEAFF. The DNA for the CDR3 is TGTGCCAGCAGTCCGGGACAGAGCACTGAAGCTTTCTTT.

V usage is TRBV6-1 and J usage is TRBJ2-7, with D unresolved. The V gene's germline CDR1 is MNHNS and CDR2 SASEGT. V was cut by 0 bases and J by 4 bases, with 7 bases left in between. The CDR3 sequence is 13 residues long. Here the CDR3 reads CASSEAQMYEQYF. Here the CDR3 DNA reads TGTGCCAGCAGTGAAGCGCAGATGTACGAGCAGTACTTC.

This clone was detected only a few times. The V gene is TRBV5-1, the J gene TRBJ2-1; 9 bases are shared with TRBD1. With V trimmed by 5 bases and J by 5 bases, 8 bases remained unmatched. Looked up from germline, CDR1 is SGHRS and CDR2 is YFSETQ. The CDR3 totals 15 residues. As DNA, the CDR3 is TGCGCCAGCAGTCCCGAGGGACAGGGACACAATGAGCAGTTCTTC. Its protein is CASSPEGQGHNEQFF.

The rearrangement joins TRBV4-2 to TRBJ1-2, with TRBD1 identical over 10 bases. The CDR3 totals 15 residues. Trimming took 3 bases from V and 3 from J; bases not matched to a gene: 4. Germline V gene lookup returns CDR1 LGHNA and CDR2 YNFKEQ. CDR3 protein: CASSHGTGEHYGYTF. CDR3 DNA: TGTGCCAGCAGCCATGGGACAGGGGAACACTATGGCTACACCTTC.

This clone appeared a few times. V usage is TRBV28 and J usage is TRBJ1-5; D not certain. The CDR3 totals 15 residues. Germline V gene data show CDR1 as MDHEN and CDR2 as SYDVKM. Trimming removed 2 bases from V and 0 bases from J, with 8 bases in between. CDR3 protein: CASSLPGDSNQPQHF. For the CDR3, the DNA is TGTGCCAGCAGTTTACCAGGAGATAGCAATCAGCCCCAGCATTTT.

This clone was observed a single time. In nucleotides, the CDR3 is TGCGCCAGCAGCCAACAGGATACCCCGACAGGGGGCAGTGAGCAGTTCTTC. This gives the protein CASSQQDTPTGGSEQFF. The chain couples TRBV4-1 to TRBJ2-1; 10 bases agree with TRBD1. The CDR3 is 17 amino acids. V shed 2 bases, J shed 9 bases, and the junction held 13 bases outside the gene matches. Germline lookup yields CDR1 MGHRA and CDR2 YSYEKL.

V usage is TRBV6-5 and J usage is TRBJ1-2; the D gene is possibly TRBD1 (5 bases). This CDR3 spans 15 amino acids. Germline assignment: CDR1 MNHEY and CDR2 SVGAGI. Between the trimmed V and J ends, which lost 5 bases and 7 bases, there was a span of 20 bases. Here the CDR3 DNA reads TGTGCCAGCAGTCGGACTGACAGACTGGGCCCTGGCTACACCTTC. It specifies CASSRTDRLGPGYTF.

This clone was found a few times. The chain carries TRBV5-1 and TRBJ2-6; D is uncertain. This CDR3 has 14 amino acids. Germline CDR1 is SGHRS and CDR2 is YFSETQ. V lost 4 bases and J lost 1, with 6 bases in between. CDR3 amino acids: CASSPRSGANVLTF. The CDR3 DNA sequence: TGCGCCAGCAGCCCCCGTTCTGGGGCCAACGTCCTGACTTTC.

The chain carries TRBV29-1 and TRBJ2-3; possible D gene TRBD2, 6 bases. CDR3 length: 13 residues. Deletions cut 0 bases from V and 4 bases from J, with 8 bases between. Germline V gene lookup returns CDR1 SQVTM and CDR2 ANQGSEA. CDR3: CSVEELAADTQYF. CDR3 bases: TGCAGCGTTGAAGAACTAGCAGCAGATACGCAGTATTTT.

This chain uses TRBV6-1 with TRBJ1-2; 7 bases map to TRBD1. V gave up 3 bases and J gave up 3 bases; unmatched junction bases: 4. The length of the CDR3 is 14 residues. Germline CDR1 MNHNS, CDR2 SASEGT. In DNA, the CDR3 is TGTGCCAGCAGTGATGGGACAGACTACTATGGCTACACCTTC. This gives the protein CASSDGTDYYGYTF.

The rearrangement joins TRBV6-5 to TRBJ1-6, with D tentatively TRBD1 (6 bases). The germline V gene encodes CDR1 MNHEY and CDR2 SVGAGI. The length of the CDR3 is 14 residues. The V end lost 5 bases, the J end lost 7 bases, and 12 bases lay between the germline ends. CDR3 nucleotide sequence: TGTGCCAGCAGTCTGATGACAGGAAATTCACCCCTCCACTTT. As protein: CASSLMTGNSPLHF.

The chain links TRBV6-4 to TRBJ1-2, with unresolved D. Deletions cut 6 bases from V and 2 bases from J, with 16 bases between. The CDR3 runs 15 residues. CDR1 MRHNA and CDR2 SNTAGT come from the germline V gene. In DNA, the CDR3 is TGTGCCAGCAGCAAGGCCCGGGTCCCAAACTATGGCTACACCTTC. It yields the protein CASSKARVPNYGYTF.

The chain carries TRBV19 and TRBJ2-5; D not resolved. CDR1 is LNHDA and CDR2 is SQIVND in the germline V gene (reference sequence). V was shortened by 3 bases and J by 4 bases, with 9 bases between the two germline ends. This CDR3 has 13 amino acids. CDR3 DNA: TGTGCCAGTAGTATTAACCAAGCAGAGACCCAGTACTTC. Its translation is CASSINQAETQYF.

The CDR3 here is CASSLGGRNTEAFF. In DNA form, the CDR3 reads TGCGCCAGCAGCTTGGGAGGGAGGAACACTGAAGCTTTCTTT. This chain links TRBV5-1 with TRBJ1-1, with D hard to call. This CDR3 region has 14 residues. The germline CDR1 and CDR2 sequences are SGHRS and YFSETQ. Between the trimmed V and J ends, which lost 0 bases and 1 base, there was a span of 7 bases.

The CDR3 nucleotides read TGTGCCAGCAGTTACGGGGGTTGGGCCCAAGAGACCCAGTACTTC. This gives the protein CASSYGGWAQETQYF. The chain carries TRBV6-6 and TRBJ2-5; D could derive from TRBD1 or TRBD2 (5 bases each). Germline V gene lookup returns CDR1 MNHNY and CDR2 SVGAGI (reference sequence). CDR3 length: 15 residues. V was clipped by 2 bases and J by 1 base, with 11 bases between them.

This clone was picked up one time. The chain links TRBV6-5 to TRBJ1-2; TRBD1 aligns across 9 bases. Trimming cost V 4 bases and J 2 bases; bases outside gene matches: 5. This CDR3 is built from 15 residues. Germline CDR1 is MNHEY and CDR2 is SVGAGI. The CDR3 DNA reads TGTGCCAGCAGTTCCAGGGGACAGGGAAACTATGGCTACACCTTC. It encodes CASSSRGQGNYGYTF.

This chain joins TRBV23-1 and TRBJ1-1; D remains ambiguous. TRBV23-1 is treated as an ORF (open reading frame) with a function not yet certain. The CDR3 has 13 residues. V lost 0 bases, J lost 12 bases, and 14 bases lay in between. This CDR3 reads CASSQSKGIRTFF. The CDR3 DNA reads TGCGCCAGCAGTCAATCGAAGGGAATTCGAACTTTCTTT.

This rearrangement joins TRBV11-2 to TRBJ2-3; D not resolved. Deletions cut 2 bases from V and 0 bases from J, with 9 bases between. Germline CDR1 reads SGHAT; CDR2 reads FQNNGV. The CDR3 contains 15 residues. The CDR3 is CASSLMVTSTDTQYF. CDR3 bases: TGTGCCAGCAGCTTAATGGTCACTAGCACAGATACGCAGTATTTT.

The chain recombines TRBV5-1 with TRBJ2-7; a weak D match, TRBD1 (5 bases). Trimming shortened V by 3 bases and J by 4 bases, and 23 bases separated the two germline ends. Germline values: CDR1 SGHRS, CDR2 YFSETQ. The CDR3 is 17 residues long. This CDR3 reads CASSSHVAAGSSYEQYF. In DNA, the CDR3 is TGCGCCAGCAGCTCCCACGTGGCGGCAGGGTCATCGTACGAGCAGTACTTC.

The V call is TRBV7-9, the J call TRBJ2-3; 8 nucleotides match TRBD1. From germline, CDR1 is SEHNR and CDR2 FQNEAQ (reference sequence). J was trimmed by 2 bases and V by 4 bases; bases with no gene match: 8. The CDR3 consists of 16 residues. DNA for the CDR3: TGTGCCAGCAGCTCCCGGACAGGGTGGTCCACAGATACGCAGTATTTT. Its protein is CASSSRTGWSTDTQYF.

The chain couples TRBV9 to TRBJ1-3, with D maybe TRBD1 (6 bases). This CDR3 is built from 18 residues. Germline V lookup: CDR1 SGDLS, CDR2 YYNGEE. The V gene lost 0 bases and the J gene lost 0 bases, with 16 bases spanning the gap. CDR3 DNA sequence: TGTGCCAGCAGCGTAGAGGGGGAGGGGATGAGCTCTGGAAACACCATATATTTT. This gives the protein CASSVEGEGMSSGNTIYF.

This chain connects TRBV19 to TRBJ1-1; 11 bases are a match to TRBD1. The V segment lost 4 bases and the J segment 0 bases; nucleotides outside the gene matches: 4. There are 16 residues in the CDR3. The V gene's germline CDR1 is LNHDA and CDR2 SQIVND (reference sequence). The DNA for the CDR3 is TGTGCCAGTAGTAAGGGACAGGGGGTGTTGAACACTGAAGCTTTCTTT. Protein sequence: CASSKGQGVLNTEAFF.

The V and J genes are TRBV30 and TRBJ2-3, with D possibly matching TRBD2 (5 bases). The CDR3 runs to 16 residues. Germline V gene sequence: CDR1 GTSNPN, CDR2 SVGIG (reference sequence). The V end was cut by 0 bases, the J end by 4 bases, with 17 bases between. CDR3 sequence: CAWSVLHGDWADTQYF. DNA for the CDR3: TGTGCCTGGAGTGTACTGCACGGGGATTGGGCAGATACGCAGTATTTT. Filled out from reference TRBV30 and TRBJ2-3, the complete variable domain reads SQTIHQWPATLVQPVGSPLSLECTVEGTSNPNLYWYRQAAGRGLQLLFYSVGIGQISSEVPQNLSASRPQDRQFILSSKKLLLSDSGFYLCAWSVLHGDWADTQYFGPGTRLTVL.

The chain joins TRBV9 to TRBJ2-7, with D tentatively TRBD1 or TRBD2 (5 bases each). Germline V gene sequence: CDR1 SGDLS, CDR2 YYNGEE. The V gene lost 6 bases and the J gene lost 4 bases, with 11 bases spanning the gap. The CDR3 contains 12 residues. The DNA for the CDR3 is TGTGCCAGCAAAGGGGACGGGTACGAGCAGTACTTC. Its translation: CASKGDGYEQYF.

The chain has TRBV18 and TRBJ2-1; D is uncertain. This CDR3 has 16 amino acids. CDR1 and CDR2 (germline): KGHSH, LQKENI. Trimming took 0 bases from V and 3 from J, leaving 12 bases between them. DNA for the CDR3: TGTGCCAGCTCACCACCGATTAGACCTAACTACAATGAGCAGTTCTTC. Residues: CASSPPIRPNYNEQFF.

The V and J genes are TRBV11-2 and TRBJ2-7, with 7 nucleotides matching TRBD1. The CDR3 contains 15 residues. CDR1 SGHAT and CDR2 FQNNGV come from the germline V gene. With 4 bases clipped from V and 1 base from J, the junction kept 7 bases outside the gene matches. Here the CDR3 DNA reads TGTGCCAGCAGCTATGGGACAGCAGATTCCTACGAGCAGTACTTC. Its translation: CASSYGTADSYEQYF.

The chain uses TRBV10-3 and TRBJ2-1; D is undetermined. Germline V lookup: CDR1 ENHRY, CDR2 SYGVKD. The V end lost 6 bases, the J end lost 8 bases, and 11 bases lay between the germline ends. CDR3 length equals 12 residues. CDR3 in DNA: TGTGCCATCAGCGGCCGGTTGTATGAGCAGTTCTTC. It codes for CAISGRLYEQFF.

The rearrangement links TRBV6-1 to TRBJ2-2; D gene ambiguous. Looked up from germline, CDR1 is MNHNS and CDR2 is SASEGT. The CDR3 extends over 14 amino acids. Trimming removed 7 bases at V and 1 base at J, with 10 bases between. The CDR3 here is CASTNLLNTGELFF. The CDR3 DNA reads TGTGCCAGCACAAACCTGCTGAACACCGGGGAGCTGTTTTTT.

The chain links TRBV7-8 to TRBJ1-5; D gene unclear. The V and J ends lost 7 bases and 2 bases respectively, with 15 bases between them. The CDR3 runs to 15 residues. The germline V gene has CDR1 SGHVS and CDR2 FQNEAQ. The CDR3 coding sequence is TGTGCCAGCACCCCAGGTGGACCTCGCAATCAGCCCCAGCATTTT. Translating gives CASTPGGPRNQPQHF.